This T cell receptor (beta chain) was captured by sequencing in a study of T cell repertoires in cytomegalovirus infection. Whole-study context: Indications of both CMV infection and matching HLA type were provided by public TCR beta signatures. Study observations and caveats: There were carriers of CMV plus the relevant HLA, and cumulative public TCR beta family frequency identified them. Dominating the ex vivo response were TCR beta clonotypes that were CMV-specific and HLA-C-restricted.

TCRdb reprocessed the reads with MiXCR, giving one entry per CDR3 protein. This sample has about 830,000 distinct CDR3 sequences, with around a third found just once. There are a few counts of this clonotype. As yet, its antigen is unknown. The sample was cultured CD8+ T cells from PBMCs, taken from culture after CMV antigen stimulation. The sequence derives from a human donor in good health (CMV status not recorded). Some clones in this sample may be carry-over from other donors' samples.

The CDR3 is CASSTWDRGIMNTEAFF. For the CDR3, the DNA is TGTGCCAGTAGTACCTGGGACAGGGGGATCATGAACACTGAAGCTTTCTTT. This chain connects TRBV19 to TRBJ1-1, with 11 bases matching TRBD1. The CDR3 totals 17 residues. CDR1 is LNHDA, CDR2 SQIVND, per germline (reference sequence). V trimming: 4 bases; J trimming: 0 bases; junction bases outside the gene matches: 7.